The sequence of this TCR beta chain was determined in a study of blood T cell repertoires in COVID-19. Background on the study: COVID-19 samples from acute and convalescent phases originated in the United States, Italy and Spain. The analysed material was cDNA or gDNA that came from T cells, B-cell-depleted T cells, or PBMCs.

Per the authors' pipeline: Amplification with reference gene primers provided the estimates of nucleated cell counts. The method was immunoSEQ multiplex PCR; TCRdb's version includes in-frame clones alone and lacks a portion of them. V and J calls and clone size are those listed in that table; D and trimming were worked out from the DNA. This sample has 90,000 to 100,000 clones, with roughly 89% found just once. Trimming shortened V by 4 bases and J by 5 bases, and 16 bases separated the two germline ends. This CDR3 is 15 amino acids long. CDR1 is MNHEY and CDR2 is SMNVEV in the germline V gene (reference sequence). Patients of the Seattle cohort, enrolled during active infection, were followed longitudinally.

The source is a man between 60 and 70 years old with COVID-19, enrolled during active disease. Specimen: peripheral blood. This chain uses TRBV27 with TRBJ2-3; D is perhaps TRBD2 (6 bases). The CDR3 protein is CASSSRAGPIDTQYF. In DNA form, the CDR3 reads TGTGCCAGCAGTTCAAGGGCGGGGCCTATAGATACGCAGTATTTT.